Below, 13 T cell receptor beta chains from the same sample are listed, as sequenced in a study of read filtering for tumor transcriptome and immune sequencing. The library was built from about 0.4 ug RNA with molecular barcoded adaptors for alpha/delta and beta/gamma chains. TCRdb used MiXCR to reprocess the reads, holding one entry per CDR3 protein. The sample lists roughly 82,000 distinct CDR3 sequences, around an eighth occurring once. The sequencing input was a population of CD138-negative cells sorted from bone marrow. The receptors derive from a donor at least 40 years old with multiple myeloma.

A note on this clonotype: A read error may be the cause here, since a much bigger clone is one base away. The genes are TRBV7-2 and TRBJ2-5; TRBD2 matches at 12 bases. CDR1 SGHTA and CDR2 FQGNSA come from the germline V gene. The CDR3 length is 19 residues. The CDR3 loop is CASSLRGALAGGIQEAQYF. The CDR3 DNA is TGTGCCAGCAGCTTACGTGGGGCACTAGCGGGAGGAATCCAAGAGGCCCAGTACTTC. Variable domain in full (rest from reference TRBV7-2 and TRBJ2-5): GAGVSQSPSNKVTEKGKDVELRCDPISGHTALYWYRQSLGQGLEFLIYFQGNSAPDKSGLPSDRFSAERTGGSVSTLTIQRTQQEDSAVYLCASSLRGALAGGIQEAQYFGPGTRLLVL.

About this clonotype: A far larger clone is just one base off, so this is likely a read error. V is TRBV4-3 and J is TRBJ1-1; TRBD1 is a possible D gene (5 bases). The CDR3 extends over 13 amino acids. Germline V gives CDR1 LGHNA, CDR2 YSLEER. DNA for the CDR3: TGCGCCAGCGGGAAGGCAGGGTTCGCTGAAGCTTCCTTT. It is translated as CASGKAGFAEASF.

This clonotype was counted ten times or more. This chain links TRBV11-2 with TRBJ2-3; 9 bases line up with TRBD2. Losses at the gene ends were 1 base for V and 4 bases for J; bases not matched to a gene: 6. This CDR3 region has 16 residues. Germline CDR1 reads SGHAT; CDR2 reads FQNNGV. The CDR3 bases are TGTGCCAGCAGCTTAGGCGCGGGAGGGCCAGCAGATACGCAGTATTTT. It translates to CASSLGAGGPADTQYF.

This clonotype was detected many times. The chain joins TRBV28 to TRBJ2-2; TRBD1 matches at 11 bases. Trimming cost V 6 bases and J 7 bases; bases outside gene matches: 4. Germline V lookup: CDR1 MDHEN, CDR2 SYDVKM. This CDR3 region has 14 residues. The CDR3 spells CASRGQGAGGELFF. CDR3 sequence (DNA): TGTGCCAGCAGAGGACAGGGGGCTGGCGGGGAGCTGTTTTTT.

This clonotype was recorded many times. This chain links TRBV10-1 with TRBJ2-1; TRBD2 is a possible D gene (6 bases). Trimming removed 3 bases from V and 7 bases from J, with 16 bases in between. The CDR3 totals 15 residues. In germline, CDR1 is WNHNN, CDR2 SYGVQD (reference sequence). The CDR3 DNA sequence: TGCGCCAGCAGTGATTGGGGTAGCGGATCAAATGAGCAGTTCTTC. This translates into CASSDWGSGSNEQFF.

This clonotype was seen more than once but under ten times. The J gene is TRBJ1-2, the V gene TRBV2; TRBD1 might be the D (5 bases). CDR1 is SNHLY, CDR2 FYNNEI, per germline. The V and J ends lost 5 bases and 4 bases respectively, with 8 bases between them. The CDR3 runs to 12 residues. Written as DNA, the CDR3 is TGTGCCAGCAGTATAGACAGCTATGGCTACACCTTC. Protein product: CASSIDSYGYTF. Full variable domain (outside the CDR3, taken from reference TRBV2 and TRBJ1-2): EPEVTQTPSHQVTQMGQEVILRCVPISNHLYFYWYRQILGQKVEFLVSFYNNEISEKSEIFDDQFSVERPDGSNFTLKIRSTKLEDSAMYFCASSIDSYGYTFGSGTRLTVV.

Points on this clonotype: Possible read error: a much larger clone is one base away. The chain is built from TRBV11-3 and TRBJ2-2, with TRBD1 as a possible D gene (5 bases). Per germline, CDR1 SGHNT and CDR2 YENEEA. The CDR3 is made up of 13 amino acids. V lost 10 bases and J lost 3, with 12 bases in between. The chain's CDR3 is CAIYRRHTGELFF. CDR3 nucleotides: TGTGCCATATACAGGAGACACACCGGGGAGCTGTTTTTT.

Comments on this clonotype: A much larger clone sits a single nucleotide away, making a read error possible. The missing conserved phenylalanine or tryptophan at the end of this CDR3 makes a read error likely. J is TRBJ1-1 and V is TRBV7-9; no clear D gene. The CDR3 totals 12 residues. V was shortened by 5 bases and J by 5 bases, with 9 bases between the two germline ends. In germline, CDR1 is SEHNR, CDR2 FQNEAQ (reference sequence). CDR3 in DNA: TGTGCCAGCAGCCCCGGAAGGACTGAAGCTTTCTCT. Amino acid sequence: CASSPGRTEAFS.

This clonotype was seen ten or more times. The chain links TRBV7-9 to TRBJ2-1; 8 bases align to TRBD2. Germline values: CDR1 SEHNR, CDR2 FQNEAQ (reference sequence). V trimming: 3 bases; J trimming: 7 bases; junction bases outside the gene matches: 11. The CDR3 is 16 amino acids. The CDR3 nucleotides read TGTGCCAGCAGCTTTATCCTAGCGGGCGTAGGGAATGAGCAGTTCTTC. Its translation is CASSFILAGVGNEQFF.

The V and J genes are TRBV2 and TRBJ1-2; TRBD1 aligns across 7 bases. Germline loops: CDR1 SNHLY, CDR2 FYNNEI. Germline trimming cut 6 bases from V and 4 bases from J; bases unmatched to any gene: 2. The CDR3 sequence is 12 residues long. The CDR3 region is CASRGTAYGYTF. CDR3 sequence (DNA): TGTGCCAGCAGGGGGACAGCCTATGGCTACACCTTC.

In this sample, this clonotype turned up many times. V gene TRBV19 combines with J gene TRBJ2-4; 15 bases agree with TRBD2. Germline CDR1 and CDR2: LNHDA and SQIVND (reference sequence). The CDR3 has 15 amino acids. The junction had 4 bases not matched to a gene; V was cut back by 5 bases and J by 8 bases. CDR3 loop: CASSPRTSGRDIQYF. The CDR3 coding sequence is TGTGCCAGTAGTCCCCGGACTAGCGGGAGGGACATTCAGTACTTC.

Many counts were recorded for this clonotype. J is TRBJ1-2 and V is TRBV28; D perhaps matches TRBD1 (6 bases). Germline V CDR1 and CDR2: MDHEN, SYDVKM. The CDR3 is 14 amino acids. The ends were cut back, 9 bases at V and 2 bases at J, with 16 bases in the middle. CDR3 sequence: CASRGGPENYGYTF. The CDR3 DNA sequence: TGTGCCAGTAGAGGGGGACCGGAGAACTATGGCTACACCTTC.

This clonotype occurred many times. The rearrangement joins TRBV19 to TRBJ1-5, with TRBD1 identical over 8 bases. Germline V gene data show CDR1 as LNHDA and CDR2 as SQIVND (reference sequence). The CDR3 consists of 14 residues. Trimming took 6 bases from V and 5 from J; bases not matched to a gene: 6. CDR3 in DNA: TGTGCCAGTAGGACAGGGGTGCAGTATCAGCCCCAGCATTTT. Translation: CASRTGVQYQPQHF. Full variable domain (missing parts from reference TRBV19 and TRBJ1-5): DGGITQSPKYLFRKEGQNVTLSCEQNLNHDAMYWYRQDPGQGLRLIYYSQIVNDFQKGDIAEGYSVSREKKESFPLTVTSAQKNPTAFYLCASRTGVQYQPQHFGDGTRLSIL.